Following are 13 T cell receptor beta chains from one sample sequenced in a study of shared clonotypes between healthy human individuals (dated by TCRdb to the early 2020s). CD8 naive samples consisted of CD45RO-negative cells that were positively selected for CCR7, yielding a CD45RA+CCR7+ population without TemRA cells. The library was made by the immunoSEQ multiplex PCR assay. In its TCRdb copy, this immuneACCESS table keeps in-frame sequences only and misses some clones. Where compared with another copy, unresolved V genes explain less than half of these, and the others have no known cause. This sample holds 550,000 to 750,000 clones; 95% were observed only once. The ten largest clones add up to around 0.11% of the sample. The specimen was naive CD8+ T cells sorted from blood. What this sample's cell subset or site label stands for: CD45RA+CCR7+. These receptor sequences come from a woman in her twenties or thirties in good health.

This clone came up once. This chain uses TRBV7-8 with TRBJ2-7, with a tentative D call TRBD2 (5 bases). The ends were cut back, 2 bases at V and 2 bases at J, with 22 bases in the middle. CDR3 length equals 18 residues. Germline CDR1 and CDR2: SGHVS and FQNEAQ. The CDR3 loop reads CASSLSSPRLADTYEQYF. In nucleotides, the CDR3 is TGTGCCAGCAGCTTATCGAGCCCCCGGCTAGCTGATACCTACGAGCAGTACTTC.

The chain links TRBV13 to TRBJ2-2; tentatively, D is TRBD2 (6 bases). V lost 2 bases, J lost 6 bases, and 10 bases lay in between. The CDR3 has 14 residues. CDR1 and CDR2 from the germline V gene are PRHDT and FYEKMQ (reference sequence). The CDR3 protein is CASSLWGRPGELFF. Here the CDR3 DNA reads TGTGCCAGCAGCTTATGGGGGAGGCCCGGGGAGCTGTTTTTT.

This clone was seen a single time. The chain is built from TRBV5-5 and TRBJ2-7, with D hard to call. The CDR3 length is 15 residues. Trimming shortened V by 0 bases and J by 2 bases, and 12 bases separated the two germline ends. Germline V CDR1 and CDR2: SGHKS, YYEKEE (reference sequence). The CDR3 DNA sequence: TGTGCCAGCAGCTTGGGGGTACGTGGAGCCTACGAGCAGTACTTC. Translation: CASSLGVRGAYEQYF.

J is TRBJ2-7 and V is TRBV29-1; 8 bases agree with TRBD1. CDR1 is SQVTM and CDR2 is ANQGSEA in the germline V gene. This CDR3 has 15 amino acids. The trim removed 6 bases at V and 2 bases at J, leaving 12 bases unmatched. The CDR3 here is CSVLGSGQVTYEQYF. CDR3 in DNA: TGCAGCGTCCTGGGGTCGGGACAGGTTACCTACGAGCAGTACTTC.

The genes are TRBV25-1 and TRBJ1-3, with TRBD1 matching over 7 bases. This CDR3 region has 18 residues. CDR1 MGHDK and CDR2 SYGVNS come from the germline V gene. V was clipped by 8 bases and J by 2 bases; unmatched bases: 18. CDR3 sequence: CASYGALGRGEPGNTIYF. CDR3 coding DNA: TGTGCCAGCTATGGGGCGTTAGGCAGGGGGGAACCTGGAAACACCATATATTTT. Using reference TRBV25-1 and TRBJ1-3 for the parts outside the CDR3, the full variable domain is EADIYQTPRYLVIGTGKKITLECSQTMGHDKMYWYQQDPGMELHLIHYSYGVNSTEKGDLSSESTVSRIRTEHFPLTLESARPSHTSQYLCASYGALGRGEPGNTIYFGEGSWLTVV.

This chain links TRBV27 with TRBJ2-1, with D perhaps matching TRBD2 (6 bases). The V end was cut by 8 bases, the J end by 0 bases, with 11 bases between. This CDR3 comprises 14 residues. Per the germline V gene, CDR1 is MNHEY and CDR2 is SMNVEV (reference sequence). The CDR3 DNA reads TGTGCCAGCGGCGCGGGAATCTCCTACAATGAGCAGTTCTTC. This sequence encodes CASGAGISYNEQFF.

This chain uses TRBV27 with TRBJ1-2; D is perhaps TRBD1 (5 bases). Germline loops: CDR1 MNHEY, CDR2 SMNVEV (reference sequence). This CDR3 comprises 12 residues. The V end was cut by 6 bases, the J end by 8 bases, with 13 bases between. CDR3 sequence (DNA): TGTGCCAGCAGCAATGGGGGGACGGGCTACACCTTC. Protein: CASSNGGTGYTF.

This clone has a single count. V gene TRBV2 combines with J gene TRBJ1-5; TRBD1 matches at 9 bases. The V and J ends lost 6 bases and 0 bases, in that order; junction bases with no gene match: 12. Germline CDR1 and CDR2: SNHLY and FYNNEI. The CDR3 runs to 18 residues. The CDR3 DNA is TGTGCCAGCAGAGAGCCGGGACAGGGTACATATAGCAATCAGCCCCAGCATTTT. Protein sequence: CASREPGQGTYSNQPQHF.

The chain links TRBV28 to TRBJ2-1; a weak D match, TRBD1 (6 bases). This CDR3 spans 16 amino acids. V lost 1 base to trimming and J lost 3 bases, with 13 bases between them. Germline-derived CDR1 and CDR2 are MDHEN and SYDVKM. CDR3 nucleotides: TGTGCCAGCAGTTTATATTTGCAAGGGGGCTACAATGAGCAGTTCTTC. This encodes CASSLYLQGGYNEQFF.

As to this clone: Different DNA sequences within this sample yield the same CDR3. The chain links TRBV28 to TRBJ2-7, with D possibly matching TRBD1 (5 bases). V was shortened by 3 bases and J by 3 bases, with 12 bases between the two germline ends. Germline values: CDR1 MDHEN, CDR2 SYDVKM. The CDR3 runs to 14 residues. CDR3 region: CASSFQGLSYEQYF. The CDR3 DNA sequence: TGTGCCAGCAGTTTTCAGGGATTGAGCTACGAGCAGTACTTC.

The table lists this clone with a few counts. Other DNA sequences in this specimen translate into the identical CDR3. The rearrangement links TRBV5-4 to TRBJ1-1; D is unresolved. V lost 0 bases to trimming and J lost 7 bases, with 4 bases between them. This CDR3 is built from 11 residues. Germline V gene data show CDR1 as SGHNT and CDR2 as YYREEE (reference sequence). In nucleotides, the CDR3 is TGTGCCAGCAGCTTGGGAATTGAAGCTTTCTTT. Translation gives CASSLGIEAFF.

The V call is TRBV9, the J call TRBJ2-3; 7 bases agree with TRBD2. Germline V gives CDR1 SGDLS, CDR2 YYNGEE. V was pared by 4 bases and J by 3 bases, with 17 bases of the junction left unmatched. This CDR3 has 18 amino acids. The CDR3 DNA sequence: TGTGCCAGCAGCCCCCAAGGGGTGCGCGGGAGTATAACAGATACGCAGTATTTT. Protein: CASSPQGVRGSITDTQYF.

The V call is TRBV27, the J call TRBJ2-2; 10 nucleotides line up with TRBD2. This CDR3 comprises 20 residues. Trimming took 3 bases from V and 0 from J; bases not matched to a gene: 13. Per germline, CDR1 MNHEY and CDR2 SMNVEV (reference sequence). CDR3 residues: CASSFLSASGSVSNTGELFF. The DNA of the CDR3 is TGTGCCAGCAGTTTTTTATCGGCTAGCGGGAGTGTTTCGAACACCGGGGAGCTGTTTTTT.